The rows below give T cell receptor beta chains drawn from one sample of a study of control samples from healthy donors and cancer patients. Sequenced by immunoSEQ multiplex PCR; TCRdb stores in-frame clones only, minus some. This table has some 100,000 clones, around 89% appearing once. Sequencing was done on a sample of blood. These receptors were collected from a man younger than 40 in good health. Both conserved end residues are trimmed from each CDR3. Fields, in order: V gene, J gene, clone size, CDR3 protein. Clone size is stated in some rows and not others, as once, few, many or a class when expanded.

>TRBV6-5|TRBJ1-5|-
ASASGQGSAQPQH
>TRBV3-1/TRBV3-2|TRBJ2-6|-
ASSAYGAGANVLT
>TRBV7-8|TRBJ2-5|-
ASSSPAGTGDQETQY
>TRBV6-5|TRBJ1-3|-
ASSQRTFEDTIY
>TRBV4-2|TRBJ2-3|-
ASSQVTAGGGGDTQY
>TRBV5-6|TRBJ1-2|-
ASSLYRYHYGYT
>TRBV28|TRBJ1-1|-
ASRAPTEAF
>TRBV28|TRBJ2-7|-
ASSSTPGGFYEQY
>TRBV12-3/TRBV12-4|TRBJ1-5|-
ASSRQGHQPQH
>TRBV28|TRBJ1-2|few
ASSSPGHRYGYT
>TRBV28|TRBJ2-2|once
ASSFPSSGANTGELF
>TRBV7-9|TRBJ1-2|-
ASSRADRGDGYT
>TRBV12-3/TRBV12-4|TRBJ2-2|-
ASKHNLELF
>TRBV11-2|TRBJ1-5|once
ASSSGGGNQPQH
>TRBV14|TRBJ2-2|once
ASSHPGTSGGVHGELF
>TRBV7-8|TRBJ1-5|-
ASSGGGAGIQPQH
>TRBV18|TRBJ1-5|-
ASSLSLAGQPQH
>TRBV27|TRBJ1-1|-
ASRAGTGVGYTEAF
>TRBV30|TRBJ1-5|-
AWSLGNQPQH
>TRBV19|TRBJ1-1|-
ASSIGRGQGNTEAF
>TRBV5-1|TRBJ1-4|-
ASSPHRDSDEKLF
>TRBV4-1|TRBJ1-5|-
ASSQGRGLLSNQPQH
>TRBV28|TRBJ2-7|-
ASSRAGPYEQY
>TRBV9|TRBJ2-1|-
ASSPPASYNEQF
>TRBV3-1/TRBV3-2|TRBJ2-1|-
ASSQGGAGGPREQF
>TRBV6-1|TRBJ1-5|-
ASSEGSGNRNQPQH
>TRBV21-1|TRBJ1-5|-
ASSERKTGNQPQH
>TRBV2|TRBJ1-5|-
ASSKPDLPQH
>TRBV30|TRBJ1-6|once
AARSWFLSSPLH
>TRBV19|TRBJ2-7|-
ASSMERDGAYEQY
>TRBV5-8|TRBJ1-3|-
ASSPVPGNTIY
>TRBV7-2|TRBJ2-7|-
ASSKTGWNEQY
>TRBV5-1|TRBJ1-2|once
ASSLDTVSNYGYT
>TRBV7-9|TRBJ2-1|-
ASSLTVPKGGHNEQF
>TRBV11-3|TRBJ2-7|few
ASSSGREQY
>TRBV14|TRBJ2-5|-
ASAGGIQETQY
>TRBV6-2/TRBV6-3|TRBJ2-5|-
ASSHKETQY
>TRBV24-1|TRBJ1-2|-
ATSPGSDYGYT
>TRBV7-2|TRBJ2-1|-
ASSQLGGSYNEQF
>TRBV19|TRBJ2-3|-
ASSIRGQGIFAISTDTQY
>TRBV18|TRBJ2-7|-
ASSPGGYEQY
>TRBV4-1|TRBJ1-1|-
ASSYRQGLSTEAF
>TRBV5-6|TRBJ2-1|-
ASSPPSGSSYEQF